The 8 T cell receptor beta chains below come from one sample, sequenced in a study of T cell repertoires in cytomegalovirus infection. These receptors' antigens are unknown. TCRdb re-called the reads with MiXCR, one entry per CDR3 protein. In the table there are over 250,000 distinct CDR3 sequences, about 20% of which are singletons. The source material was cultured PBMCs, sampled from culture after CMV antigen stimulation. These receptors came from a human donor in good health (CMV status not recorded). Some clones in this sample may be carry-over from other donors' samples.

The sample holds a few counts of this clonotype. The chain uses TRBV6-2 or TRBV6-3 and TRBJ1-1, with TRBD1 as a possible D gene (5 bases). The V end lost 5 bases, the J end lost 1 base, and 14 bases lay between the germline ends. CDR1 and CDR2 (germline): MNHEY, SVGEGT. CDR3 length equals 15 residues. The CDR3 spells CASSPIGTANTEAFF. As DNA, the CDR3 is TGTGCCAGCAGTCCAATAGGGACCGCGAACACTGAAGCTTTCTTT.

The chain joins TRBV6-2 or TRBV6-3 to TRBJ2-7; 9 positions match TRBD1. V trimming: 6 bases; J trimming: 7 bases; junction bases outside the gene matches: 7. This CDR3 comprises 13 residues. Germline V gene data show CDR1 as MNHEY and CDR2 as SVGEGT. The CDR3 loop is CASRRDRAREQYF. In nucleotides, the CDR3 is TGTGCCAGCAGGCGGGACAGGGCTCGAGAGCAGTACTTC.

This clonotype has a handful of counts. This chain joins TRBV19 and TRBJ1-1; D remains ambiguous. Germline assignment: CDR1 LNHDA and CDR2 SQIVND (reference sequence). This CDR3 has 14 residues. Trimming took off 6 bases at V and 1 base at J, with 12 bases between the two ends. CDR3 DNA: TGTGCCAGTAGGAAGGACTGGGGGAACACTGAAGCTTTCTTT. Amino acid sequence: CASRKDWGNTEAFF.

This clonotype was counted ten times or more. The chain links TRBV7-9 to TRBJ2-7; no clear D gene. The V gene's germline CDR1 is SEHNR and CDR2 FQNEAQ (reference sequence). V gave up 4 bases and J gave up 5 bases, with 9 bases separating them. This CDR3 spans 12 amino acids. CDR3 in DNA: TGTGCCAGCAGCTCCATTCTCCACGAGCAGTACGTC. This gives the protein CASSSILHEQYV.

CDR3 sequence reads: CASRPTASNQPQHF. The DNA of the CDR3 is TGTGCCAGCAGGCCGACAGCTAGCAATCAGCCCCAGCATTTT. The chain employs TRBV6-1 and TRBJ1-5; perhaps TRBD1 as D (5 bases). Trimming left V 6 bases short and J 0 bases short, with 9 bases between. The CDR3 spans 14 residues. Germline values: CDR1 MNHNS, CDR2 SASEGT.

This clonotype appeared a few times. V gene TRBV6-4 combines with J gene TRBJ1-1; D not resolved. The CDR3 has 12 amino acids. The germline gives CDR1 MRHNA, CDR2 SNTAGT. The V gene lost 0 bases and the J gene lost 7 bases, with 6 bases spanning the gap. The CDR3 protein is CASSDSGSEAFF. The CDR3 region has the DNA TGTGCCAGCAGTGACTCGGGGAGTGAAGCTTTCTTT.

This clonotype was seen many times. The chain carries TRBV7-2 and TRBJ1-3, with a weak D call TRBD1 (6 bases). The CDR3 has 15 amino acids. Trimming removed 4 bases from V and 0 bases from J, with 10 bases in between. Germline assignment: CDR1 SGHTA and CDR2 FQGNSA. The CDR3 nucleotides read TGTGCCAGCAGCTCCCAGGGGCGCTCTGGAAACACCATATATTTT. Its translation: CASSSQGRSGNTIYF.

This clonotype was seen more than once but under ten times. V is TRBV7-2 and J is TRBJ1-1, with 11 bases matching TRBD1. Per the germline V gene, CDR1 is SGHTA and CDR2 is FQGNSA. This CDR3 has 18 amino acids. J gave up 2 bases and V 2 bases, and 10 bases lay outside the gene matches. The CDR3 DNA reads TGTGCCAGCAGCTTAATGAGGGCTGGACAGGGGGCTAACACTGAAGCTTTCTTT. Translating gives CASSLMRAGQGANTEAFF. The complete variable domain, with remaining parts taken from reference TRBV7-2 and TRBJ1-1, reads GAGVSQSPSNKVTEKGKDVELRCDPISGHTALYWYRQSLGQGLEFLIYFQGNSAPDKSGLPSDRFSAERTGGSVSTLTIQRTQQEDSAVYLCASSLMRAGQGANTEAFFGQGTRLTVV.